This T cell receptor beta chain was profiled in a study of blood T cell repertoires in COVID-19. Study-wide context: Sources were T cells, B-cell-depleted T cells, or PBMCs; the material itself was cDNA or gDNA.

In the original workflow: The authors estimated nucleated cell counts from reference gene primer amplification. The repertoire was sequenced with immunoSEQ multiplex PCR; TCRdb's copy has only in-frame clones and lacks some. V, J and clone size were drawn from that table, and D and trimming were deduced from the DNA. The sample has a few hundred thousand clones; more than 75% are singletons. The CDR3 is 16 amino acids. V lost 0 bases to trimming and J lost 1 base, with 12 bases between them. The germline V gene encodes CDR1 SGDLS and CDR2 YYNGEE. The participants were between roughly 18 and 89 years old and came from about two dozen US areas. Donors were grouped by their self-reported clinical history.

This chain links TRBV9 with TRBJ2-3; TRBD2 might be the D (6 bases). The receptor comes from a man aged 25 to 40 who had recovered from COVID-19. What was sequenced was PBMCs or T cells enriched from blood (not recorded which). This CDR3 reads CASSVGNSGRTDTQYF. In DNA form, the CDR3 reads TGTGCCAGCAGCGTAGGAAATAGCGGACGCACAGATACGCAGTATTTT.